This TCR beta chain appears in the sequencing data of a study of CD8 T cells in Susac syndrome. The authors reverse transcribed roughly 0.5 to 1 ug RNA with random hexamers. Across 54 Vbeta and 13 Jbeta, TCR beta CDR3 was amplified with immunoSEQ multiplex PCR. One entry per CDR3 protein, called by TCRdb with MiXCR from the immunoSEQ multiplex PCR reads. Here the sample spans some 150,000 distinct CDR3 sequences, just under 95% being singletons. CD8+ and CD4+ T cells taken from blood had their TCR beta sequenced. The multiple sclerosis control group consisted of treatment-naive patients whose relapsing-remitting disease, which was either stable or active, fulfilled revised McDonald criteria. TEMRA cells were FACS-enriched and CD8+ and CD4+ T cells negatively isolated. Trimming removed 1 base from V and 6 bases from J; junction bases left unmatched: 6. Germline lookup yields CDR1 GTSNPN and CDR2 SVGIG (reference sequence). The CDR3 has 15 residues.

Sequencing was carried out using CD8+ T cells from PBMCs. The sequence came from a human donor with multiple sclerosis. This rearrangement joins TRBV30 to TRBJ1-4; 9 nucleotides agree with TRBD1. CDR3 sequence reads: CAWSARDRADEKLFF. The CDR3 bases are TGTGCCTGGAGTGCCCGGGACAGGGCAGATGAAAAACTGTTTTTT.